The 7 T cell receptor beta chains below come from one sample, sequenced in a study of blood T cell repertoires in COVID-19. Only in-frame clones appear in the TCRdb table, and some are missing; sequencing was by immunoSEQ multiplex PCR. The table records over 70,000 clones, over 60% of them present only once. Sequenced input: peripheral blood. Receptors originate from a man aged 65-85 years with acute or convalescent COVID-19.

The CDR3 protein is CASSLEAGRQETQYF. In DNA form, the CDR3 reads TGTGCCAGCAGCTTAGAGGCAGGAAGGCAAGAGACCCAGTACTTC. The chain combines TRBV7-2 with TRBJ2-5; D unresolved. Germline V lookup: CDR1 SGHTA, CDR2 FQGNSA. The CDR3 has 15 residues. The V gene lost 1 base and the J gene lost 2 bases, with 11 bases spanning the gap.

The rearrangement joins TRBV5-6 to TRBJ1-1; 7 bases align to TRBD1. Trimming at V came to 1 base and at J to 4 bases, leaving 7 bases not matched to a gene. The CDR3 runs 15 residues. CDR1 and CDR2 (germline): SGHDT, YYEEEE. CDR3: CASSLLGTGATEAFF. In DNA form, the CDR3 reads TGTGCCAGCAGCTTGCTGGGCACAGGGGCCACTGAAGCTTTCTTT. The variable domain in full, completed from reference TRBV5-6 and TRBJ1-1, reads DAGVTQSPTHLIKTRGQQVTLRCSPKSGHDTVSWYQQALGQGPQFIFQYYEEEERQRGNFPDRFSGHQFPNYSSELNVNALLLGDSALYLCASSLLGTGATEAFFGQGTRLTVV.

The chain employs TRBV7-9 and TRBJ2-7; TRBD2 aligns across 13 bases. The V gene's germline CDR1 is SEHNR and CDR2 FQNEAQ (reference sequence). The trim removed 4 bases at V and 5 bases at J, leaving 5 bases unmatched. CDR3 length: 15 residues. In nucleotides, the CDR3 is TGTGCCAGCAGCTCTGGACTAGCGGGAGTACACGAGCAGTACTTC. It encodes CASSSGLAGVHEQYF.

This clone showed up just a few times. This chain uses TRBV29-1 with TRBJ1-3, with D tentatively TRBD1 (5 bases). V lost 2 bases to trimming and J lost 7 bases, with 12 bases between them. In germline, CDR1 is SQVTM, CDR2 ANQGSEA. The CDR3 contains 13 residues. CDR3 residues: CSVESGVGNTIYF. Written as DNA, the CDR3 is TGCAGCGTTGAATCGGGGGTCGGGAACACCATATATTTT.

Here the CDR3 DNA reads TGCGCCAGCAGCTTGGACTCCTGGGGCCCGAATTCACCCCTCCACTTT. This sequence encodes CASSLDSWGPNSPLHF. This chain connects TRBV5-1 to TRBJ1-6; TRBD1 is a possible D gene (5 bases). CDR1 and CDR2 from the germline V gene are SGHRS and YFSETQ. Trimming shortened V by 0 bases and J by 7 bases, and 14 bases separated the two germline ends. The CDR3 has 16 amino acids.

In its sample, this clone was seen a few times. V usage is TRBV5-1 and J usage is TRBJ2-1, with D possibly matching TRBD1 (5 bases). Germline V gene sequence: CDR1 SGHRS, CDR2 YFSETQ. The CDR3 has 15 residues. V lost 2 bases and J 2 bases, leaving 11 bases between the germline ends. CDR3 residues: CASSLDAGTYNEQFF. The CDR3 nucleotides read TGCGCCAGCAGCTTAGACGCAGGGACCTACAATGAGCAGTTCTTC.

The chain links TRBV20-1 to TRBJ2-3; 8 bases are a match to TRBD2. The CDR3 runs to 17 residues. CDR1 DFQATT and CDR2 SNEGSKA come from the germline V gene (reference sequence). J gave up 3 bases and V 3 bases, and 14 bases lay outside the gene matches. The CDR3 region has the DNA TGCAGTGCTAGTCGGTTTGCGCTAGGGACTAGTACAGATACGCAGTATTTT. It codes for CSASRFALGTSTDTQYF.